This T cell receptor beta chain was recovered during a study of OX40 agonist ivuxolimab in advanced cancers. Study-wide context: Ivuxolimab was a fully human IgG2 agonistic monoclonal antibody targeting the costimulatory receptor OX40 (CD134). Intravenous ivuxolimab was administered to patients every 2 weeks at six dose levels: 0.01, 0.1, 0.3, 1.5, 3 and 10 mg/kg. Among the 52 dose-escalation patients, some 20 had hepatocellular carcinoma, about 15 melanoma, 9 renal cell carcinoma and 9 head and neck cancer. A male proportion of about 79% and a mean age of 60 years, ranging from 23 to 79, were recorded for the dose-escalation cohort. Patients were allowed to have had prior anti-PD-1, anti-PD-L1 or anti-CTLA-4 therapy, and approximately 41% of the dose-escalation patients had previously received checkpoint inhibitors. Partial responses occurred in three dose-escalation patients: two with cutaneous melanoma and one with hepatocellular carcinoma. Peripheral TCRbeta sequencing was intended to test whether TCR sequence diversity was altered and clonal T-cell expansion was caused by ivuxolimab. The paper reports the monotherapy dose-escalation portion (N of about 47 patients) of the phase I ivuxolimab trial.

For sequencing of the TCRbeta CDR3 region, genomic DNA was extracted from the sorted cells. The immunoSEQ Assay was used to sequence the TCRbeta CDR3 regions. TCRdb mirrors the immuneACCESS table, restricted to in-frame sequences. Some clones are absent from its copies; in checked studies, under half trace to an unresolved V gene, and the reason for the others is unknown. The sample profile shows under 40,000 clones; 65% to 75% of them were found once. The ten largest clones take up around 21% of the sample. The study at large found these results: Low levels of normalized T-cell clonal expansion were also shown by some nonresponding patients. On average, CD8+ T cells showed more expanded clones than CD4+ T cells after ivuxolimab. Clonal expansion of both CD4+ and CD8+ blood T cells was observed from baseline to week 6 at doses 0.1 to 3.0 mg/kg. Partial responders in the 0.1-3.0 mg/kg groups had among the lowest normalized peripheral clonal expansion, especially among CD8+ T cells. Which antigens the clonally expanded peripheral T cells were specific for was not determined.

A word on this clone: The antigen it binds to is not known. No base-level quality is on record; no much larger clone is a single base apart.

Patients with a history of autoimmune disease or receiving systemic immunosuppression were excluded from the trial. Peripheral blood for TCR sequencing was collected from all dose cohorts at baseline, on cycle 4 day 1, and on cycle 7 day 1. The samples were taken from a phase I, first-in-human, multicenter, open-label dose-escalation trial of ivuxolimab. Adults with locally advanced or metastatic melanoma, renal cell, hepatocellular, or head and neck squamous cell carcinoma were enrolled in the trial. Before TCR sequencing, CD4+ T cells and CD8+ T cells from peripheral blood were sorted into separate populations. The source of this sequence is an adult with an advanced solid tumor such as melanoma, head and neck, liver or kidney cancer. Specimen: CD4+ or CD8+ T cells sorted from blood, collected in a trial of the OX40 agonist ivuxolimab.

The CDR3 reads as follows: CASSSLAGGPGGELFF. The DNA sequence is as follows: TGCGCCAGCAGCTCGCTAGCGGGGGGGCCTGGCGGGGAGCTGTTTTTT. The chain is assembled from TRBV5-1 and TRBJ2-2; 12 nucleotides in the junction match TRBD2. Trimming takes 3 bases off V and 7 bases off J; junction bases not matched to a gene: 7. Counted from cysteine to phenylalanine, this CDR3 has 16 amino acids. Solely the CDR3 DNA is kept, with 48 bases framed from the first base. Via the germline V gene, CDR1 is SGHRS and CDR2 YFSETQ.